This passage covers 17 T cell receptor beta chains from one sample sequenced in a study of T-cell reconstitution after alpha-beta-depleted transplantation in children. Using unique molecular identifiers, the investigators prepared the TCRbeta library. One entry per CDR3 protein, called by TCRdb with MiXCR from the PCR reads. The sample carries under 750,000 distinct CDR3 sequences, 20% to 25% recorded once. Sequenced here: PBMCs, mostly from graft donor cells, sampled 360 days after TCRalphabeta/CD19-depleted stem cell transplant. These receptors all stem from a boy less than two years old who had a stem cell transplant for acute myeloid leukemia, so the T cells may come from the graft donor.

This clonotype showed up just a few times. The rearrangement joins TRBV18 to TRBJ2-1; the match to TRBD2 covers 8 bases. Per the germline V gene, CDR1 is KGHSH and CDR2 is LQKENI. Trimming cost V 4 bases and J 8 bases; bases outside gene matches: 19. CDR3 size: 18 residues. The CDR3 loop is CASSHLRGGDGASDEQFF. Here the CDR3 DNA reads TGTGCCAGCTCACACCTCCGGGGGGGGGACGGAGCATCGGATGAGCAGTTCTTC.

This chain uses TRBV11-2 with TRBJ1-1; D might be TRBD1 (5 bases). CDR3 length: 13 residues. Trimming took 0 bases from V and 8 from J, leaving 10 bases between them. Germline loops: CDR1 SGHAT, CDR2 FQNNGV. The CDR3 protein is CASSLDWAGEAFF. The CDR3 nucleotides are TGTGCCAGCAGCTTAGATTGGGCAGGGGAAGCTTTCTTT.

In its sample, this clonotype was seen a few times. This chain uses TRBV20-1 with TRBJ1-5; the D gene is possibly TRBD1 (6 bases). The germline V gene encodes CDR1 DFQATT and CDR2 SNEGSKA (reference sequence). The CDR3 has 14 residues. V gave up 4 bases and J gave up 3 bases, with 13 bases separating them. The CDR3 nucleotides are TGCAGTGCTACAAAGGACAGCTTCAATCAGCCCCAGCATTTT. Translation: CSATKDSFNQPQHF.

The gene calls are TRBV12-3 or TRBV12-4 and TRBJ2-1, with 7 bases aligning to TRBD2. The CDR3 is 14 residues long. The trim removed 5 bases at V and 6 bases at J, leaving 7 bases unmatched. The CDR3 loop is CASSTGDYGNEQFF. The CDR3 nucleotides are TGTGCCAGCAGTACTGGGGACTACGGCAATGAGCAGTTCTTC.

The table lists this clonotype with many counts. The rearrangement uses TRBV2 and TRBJ2-1; D gene ambiguous. The V and J ends lost 4 bases and 7 bases respectively, with 11 bases between them. This CDR3 comprises 13 residues. Germline CDR1 and CDR2: SNHLY and FYNNEI. The CDR3 DNA sequence: TGTGCCAGCAGTGCAGGTCCCTTAAATGAGCAGTTCTTC. Translation gives CASSAGPLNEQFF.

The rearrangement joins TRBV20-1 to TRBJ1-2; unclear D gene. This CDR3 is built from 11 residues. CDR1 and CDR2 from the germline V gene are DFQATT and SNEGSKA (reference sequence). The ends were cut back, 3 bases at V and 10 bases at J, with 12 bases in the middle. CDR3 sequence (DNA): TGCAGTGCTAGGGGAAACAGTGACTACACCTTC. Translated: CSARGNSDYTF.

Written as DNA, the CDR3 is TGTGCCAGCACCCTGGGGTCAGGCACTGAAGCTTTCTTT. Its protein is CASTLGSGTEAFF. The chain is built from TRBV6-6 and TRBJ1-1; no definite D call. The CDR3 sequence is 13 residues long. Deletions cut 7 bases from V and 4 bases from J, with 13 bases between. CDR1 and CDR2 (germline): MNHNY, SVGAGI (reference sequence).

This clonotype occurred a few times. The chain carries TRBV6-5 and TRBJ1-4; unclear D gene. Per germline, CDR1 MNHEY and CDR2 SVGAGI. Trimming removed 2 bases from V and 5 bases from J, with 12 bases in between. This CDR3 is built from 15 residues. The CDR3 sequence: CASSYERSLNEKLFF. CDR3 coding DNA: TGTGCCAGCAGTTACGAGAGGTCACTGAATGAAAAACTGTTTTTT.

The chain combines TRBV6-1 with TRBJ2-1; D is possibly TRBD1 (6 bases). Trimming stripped 5 bases from V and 7 bases from J, with 12 bases between. CDR1 MNHNS and CDR2 SASEGT come from the germline V gene. The CDR3 runs 13 residues. The CDR3 reads CASSQGQQNEQFF. Written as DNA, the CDR3 is TGTGCCAGCAGTCAAGGACAGCAGAATGAGCAGTTCTTC.

The chain links TRBV4-3 to TRBJ2-1; no clear D gene. There are 15 residues in the CDR3. The germline V gene has CDR1 LGHNA and CDR2 YSLEER. V shed 0 bases and J shed 8 bases, with 14 bases lying between them. In DNA, the CDR3 is TGCGCCAGCAGCCAAGATCAGGTGGAAGTCGATGAGCAGTTCTTC. It yields the protein CASSQDQVEVDEQFF.

This clonotype occurred many times. The V and J genes are TRBV12-3 or TRBV12-4 and TRBJ2-6; D gene ambiguous. This CDR3 region has 15 residues. V lost 3 bases and J lost 2, with 8 bases in between. CDR3 coding DNA: TGTGCCAGCAGTTTTACCGAGACTGGGGCCAACGTCCTGACTTTC. Amino acids: CASSFTETGANVLTF.

The chain recombines TRBV5-1 with TRBJ2-1, with D possibly matching TRBD2 (5 bases). V was cut by 1 base and J by 9 bases, with 14 bases left in between. Germline CDR1 and CDR2: SGHRS and YFSETQ. The CDR3 has 14 residues. CDR3 residues: CASSLSPRATEQFF. The DNA of the CDR3 is TGCGCCAGCAGCTTGTCCCCGAGGGCTACTGAGCAGTTCTTC.

The chain couples TRBV7-2 to TRBJ2-1; tentative D call: TRBD1 (5 bases). The CDR3 totals 15 residues. Germline CDR1 reads SGHTA; CDR2 reads FQGNSA. V was clipped by 3 bases and J by 4 bases, with 13 bases between them. CDR3 DNA: TGTGCCAGCAGCTTTGGGGATAGGGGATACAATGAGCAGTTCTTC. Protein: CASSFGDRGYNEQFF.

This clonotype was observed at least ten times. This chain links TRBV9 with TRBJ2-1; maybe TRBD2 (5 bases). Deletions cut 6 bases from V and 0 bases from J, with 16 bases between. CDR3 size: 16 residues. Looked up from germline, CDR1 is SGDLS and CDR2 is YYNGEE. Here the CDR3 reads CASTLAGQSSYNEQFF. The DNA for the CDR3 is TGTGCCAGCACTTTGGCGGGTCAAAGCTCCTACAATGAGCAGTTCTTC.

V is TRBV6-5 and J is TRBJ2-3; D is undetermined. Trimming removed 2 bases from V and 8 bases from J, with 5 bases in between. Per the germline V gene, CDR1 is MNHEY and CDR2 is SVGAGI. This CDR3 contains 11 residues. Here the CDR3 DNA reads TGTGCCAGCAGTTACGTGGGTACGCAGTATTTT. Translating gives CASSYVGTQYF.

The chain employs TRBV28 and TRBJ2-6; D is undetermined. Trimming shortened V by 3 bases and J by 0 bases, and 6 bases separated the two germline ends. Germline V gene lookup returns CDR1 MDHEN and CDR2 SYDVKM. This CDR3 spans 15 amino acids. The CDR3 loop is CASSFRLSGANVLTF. The CDR3 DNA follows: TGTGCCAGCAGTTTTCGCCTCTCTGGGGCCAACGTCCTGACTTTC. Complete variable domain (other parts from reference TRBV28 and TRBJ2-6): DVKVTQSSRYLVKRTGEKVFLECVQDMDHENMFWYRQDPGLGLRLIYFSYDVKMKEKGDIPEGYSVSREKKERFSLILESASTNQTSMYLCASSFRLSGANVLTFGAGSRLTVL.

This clonotype was detected once. The CDR3 end shows no conserved phenylalanine or tryptophan, and so a read error is likely. The chain couples TRBV20-1 to TRBJ2-7; D gene ambiguous. Between the trimmed V and J ends, which lost 1 base and 0 bases, there was a span of 10 bases. Germline loops: CDR1 DFQATT, CDR2 SNEGSKA (reference sequence). The CDR3 consists of 14 residues. This CDR3 is CSARVGTTSYEQYL. The CDR3 DNA reads TGCAGTGCTAGAGTCGGTACTACCTCCTACGAGCAGTACCTC.